The 11 T cell receptor beta chains presented below share a single source sample, sequenced in a study of T cells after posttransplantation cyclophosphamide. TCRdb's table, derived via immunoSEQ multiplex PCR, lists solely in-frame clones and lacks some. This table has approximately 10,000 clones, about 81% appearing once. Controls had myeloablative marrow grafts with methotrexate and calcineurin inhibitor, sampled at 1 year. Material: PBMCs, obtained 367 days after allogeneic stem cell transplant with calcineurin inhibitor and methotrexate. All receptors derive from a male patient aged 25-45 years who received an allogeneic stem cell transplant from an unrelated donor, was CMV-positive, and had acute GVHD only. Some T cells may be the graft donor's.

The DNA for the CDR3 is TGTGCCAGCAGCCAAGAGGACAGAGTAGCCAAAAACATTCAGTACTTC. It translates to CASSQEDRVAKNIQYF. The V call is TRBV4-2, the J call TRBJ2-4; a possible D gene is TRBD1 (6 bases). V was clipped by 0 bases and J by 0 bases, with 9 bases between them. Looked up from germline, CDR1 is LGHNA and CDR2 is YNFKEQ. The CDR3 extends over 16 amino acids.

The chain employs TRBV13 and TRBJ1-1; D call uncertain. The length of the CDR3 is 12 residues. Germline CDR1 reads PRHDT; CDR2 reads FYEKMQ (reference sequence). Trimming pared 2 bases from V and 1 base from J, leaving 2 bases between. The CDR3 loop is CASSLRNTEAFF. The CDR3 DNA reads TGTGCCAGCAGCTTACGGAACACTGAAGCTTTCTTT.

The V and J genes are TRBV29-1 and TRBJ2-1; no definite D call. This CDR3 is built from 11 residues. V lost 1 base and J 4 bases, leaving 2 bases between the germline ends. CDR1 SQVTM and CDR2 ANQGSEA come from the germline V gene. The CDR3 reads CSVEVYNEQFF. The CDR3 nucleotides are TGCAGCGTTGAAGTATACAATGAGCAGTTCTTC.

The chain employs TRBV5-1 and TRBJ1-4, with 8 bases matching TRBD1. The CDR3 covers 14 residues. The germline CDR1 and CDR2 sequences are SGHRS and YFSETQ. V was pared by 3 bases and J by 4 bases, with 2 bases of the junction left unmatched. The CDR3 region is CASSSGQDNEKLFF. The DNA for the CDR3 is TGCGCCAGCAGCTCGGGACAGGATAATGAAAAACTGTTTTTT.

This clone was observed a few times. The chain uses TRBV4-3 and TRBJ2-7; tentative D call: TRBD2 (6 bases). Germline CDR1 and CDR2: LGHNA and YSLEER. Trimming pared 0 bases from V and 0 bases from J, leaving 9 bases between. This CDR3 contains 15 residues. The CDR3 DNA follows: TGCGCCAGCAGCCAAGATGGGGGGAGCTCCTACGAGCAGTACTTC. Amino acids: CASSQDGGSSYEQYF.

The chain links TRBV30 to TRBJ1-2, with D unresolved. With 2 bases removed from V and 0 bases from J, the gap between germline ends came to 16 bases. This CDR3 region has 16 residues. Germline values: CDR1 GTSNPN, CDR2 SVGIG (reference sequence). The CDR3 here is CAWSSDSHPTNYGYTF. DNA of the CDR3: TGTGCCTGGAGTAGTGATTCTCACCCTACTAACTATGGCTACACCTTC.

DNA for the CDR3: TGCGCCAGCAGCTTGACGACGACCCAGGGAACCGGGGAGCTGTTTTTT. Its translation is CASSLTTTQGTGELFF. The chain links TRBV5-1 to TRBJ2-2, with D tentatively TRBD1 (5 bases). The germline V gene encodes CDR1 SGHRS and CDR2 YFSETQ. CDR3 length equals 16 residues. Trimming took off 1 base at V and 5 bases at J, with 15 bases between the two ends.

This rearrangement joins TRBV19 to TRBJ2-4; 7 bases are shared with TRBD1. The V segment lost 3 bases and the J segment 0 bases; nucleotides outside the gene matches: 14. This CDR3 comprises 19 residues. The germline V gene has CDR1 LNHDA and CDR2 SQIVND (reference sequence). The CDR3 loop is CASSIAPWDSQLAKNIQYF. The CDR3 DNA follows: TGTGCCAGTAGTATTGCCCCCTGGGACAGCCAACTAGCCAAAAACATTCAGTACTTC.

The chain links TRBV10-3 to TRBJ2-7, with D possibly being TRBD2 (5 bases). The germline V gene has CDR1 ENHRY and CDR2 SYGVKD. Trimming shortened V by 8 bases and J by 2 bases, and 10 bases separated the two germline ends. The length of the CDR3 is 12 residues. CDR3 loop: CAIALAAYEQYF. For the CDR3, the DNA is TGTGCCATCGCCCTAGCAGCCTACGAGCAGTACTTC.

V usage is TRBV19 and J usage is TRBJ2-1, with unresolved D. Trimming stripped 5 bases from V and 6 bases from J, with 14 bases between. This CDR3 spans 14 amino acids. CDR1 and CDR2 (germline): LNHDA, SQIVND (reference sequence). The CDR3 spells CASSPLSYANEQFF. The CDR3 coding sequence is TGTGCCAGTAGTCCCCTATCGTATGCCAATGAGCAGTTCTTC.

The V gene is TRBV2, the J gene TRBJ2-7, with 7 bases that match TRBD1. The CDR3 consists of 14 residues. With 7 bases clipped from V and 2 bases from J, the junction kept 8 bases outside the gene matches. CDR1 and CDR2 from the germline V gene are SNHLY and FYNNEI. The CDR3 bases are TGTGCCAGCACCTCGGGACAGAGCACCTACGAGCAGTACTTC. It specifies CASTSGQSTYEQYF.